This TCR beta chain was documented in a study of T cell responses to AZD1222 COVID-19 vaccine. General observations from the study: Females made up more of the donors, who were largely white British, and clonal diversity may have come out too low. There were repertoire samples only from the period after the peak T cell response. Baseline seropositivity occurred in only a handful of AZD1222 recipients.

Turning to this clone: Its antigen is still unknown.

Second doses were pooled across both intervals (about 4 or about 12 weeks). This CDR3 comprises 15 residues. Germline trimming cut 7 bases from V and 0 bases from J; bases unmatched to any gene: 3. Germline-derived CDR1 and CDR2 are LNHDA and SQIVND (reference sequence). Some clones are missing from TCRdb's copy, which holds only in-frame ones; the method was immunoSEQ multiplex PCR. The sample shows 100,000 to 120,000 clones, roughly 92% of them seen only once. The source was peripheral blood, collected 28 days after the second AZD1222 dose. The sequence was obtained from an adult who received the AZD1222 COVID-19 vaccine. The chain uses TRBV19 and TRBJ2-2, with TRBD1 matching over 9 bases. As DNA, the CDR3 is TGTGCCAGTAAGGGGACAGGGACGAACACCGGGGAGCTGTTTTTT. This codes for CASKGTGTNTGELFF.